The 24 T cell receptor beta chains below come from one sample, sequenced in a study of early T cells in non-severe SARS-CoV-2 infection. TCRdb re-analysed the 5' RACE reads in MiXCR, keeping a single row per CDR3 protein. The sample has about 25,000 distinct CDR3 sequences; approximately 4.4% are singletons. The sequenced sample consisted of whole blood. Receptors originate from an adult who was a healthcare worker with PCR-confirmed SARS-CoV-2 infection or an uninfected control (not recorded which).

This clonotype has only a few counts. J is TRBJ1-2 and V is TRBV15; D unresolved. CDR3 size: 14 residues. The germline V gene has CDR1 LNHNV and CDR2 YYDKDF (reference sequence). Trimming removed 0 bases at V and 8 bases at J, with 13 bases between. In nucleotides, the CDR3 is TGTGCCACCAGCAGAGATCGGGGAGTCGGAGGCTACACCTTC. This gives the protein CATSRDRGVGGYTF.

The table lists this clonotype with many counts. This chain uses TRBV2 with TRBJ1-6; D perhaps matches TRBD1 (5 bases). V was shortened by 6 bases and J by 10 bases, with 13 bases between the two germline ends. This CDR3 has 13 amino acids. Germline V gene lookup returns CDR1 SNHLY and CDR2 FYNNEI. The DNA for the CDR3 is TGTGCCAGCAGCATCAGGGAAAGGTCACCCCTCCACTTT. It yields the protein CASSIRERSPLHF.

V gene TRBV12-3 or TRBV12-4 combines with J gene TRBJ1-6; 10 nucleotides match TRBD1. V lost 1 base and J lost 3; bases outside the gene matches: 0. This CDR3 has 16 amino acids. CDR3 nucleotides: TGTGCCAGCAGTTTAGGGACAGGGGGCTATAATTCACCCCTCCACTTT. Translated: CASSLGTGGYNSPLHF.

This clonotype came up many times. V is TRBV7-3 and J is TRBJ2-2; possible D gene TRBD1, 6 bases. V dropped 4 bases and J dropped 4 bases, with 13 bases sitting between them. This CDR3 region has 15 residues. Germline V gives CDR1 SGHTA, CDR2 FQGTGA. This CDR3 is CASSSWGTFTGELFF. Here the CDR3 DNA reads TGTGCCAGCAGCTCATGGGGGACATTCACCGGGGAGCTGTTTTTT. Using reference TRBV7-3 and TRBJ2-2 for the parts outside the CDR3, the full variable domain is GAGVSQTPSNKVTEKGKYVELRCDPISGHTALYWYRQSLGQGPEFLIYFQGTGAADDSGLPNDRFFAVRPEGSVSTLKIQRTERGDSAVYLCASSSWGTFTGELFFGEGSRLTVL.

This clonotype was counted many times. The V and J genes are TRBV5-1 and TRBJ2-7, with D uncertain. Per germline, CDR1 SGHRS and CDR2 YFSETQ. Trimming stripped 4 bases from V and 1 base from J, with 12 bases between. There are 14 residues in the CDR3. The CDR3 DNA reads TGCGCCAGCAGCGATATCACACCGTCCTACGAGCAGTACTTC. It encodes CASSDITPSYEQYF.

The chain combines TRBV9 with TRBJ1-1; D might be TRBD1 (6 bases). The CDR3 loop spans 14 amino acids. Germline V gene lookup returns CDR1 SGDLS and CDR2 YYNGEE. Trimming shortened V by 4 bases and J by 1 base, and 11 bases separated the two germline ends. The CDR3 DNA sequence: TGTGCCAGCAGCCGTCGGACAGCGAACACTGAAGCTTTCTTT. This gives the protein CASSRRTANTEAFF.

Only a few counts were recorded for this clonotype. In nucleotides, the CDR3 is TGCAGTGCTAGGCGGGGGGAGACAACCACAGATACGCAGTATTTT. Encoded protein: CSARRGETTTDTQYF. The J gene is TRBJ2-3, the V gene TRBV20-1; 8 bases fit TRBD2. The germline V gene has CDR1 DFQATT and CDR2 SNEGSKA (reference sequence). CDR3 length equals 15 residues. The ends lost 3 bases at V and 2 bases at J; junction bases unmatched: 7.

This clonotype was recorded at least ten times. The chain uses TRBV29-1 and TRBJ1-1; D unresolved. The CDR3 extends over 14 amino acids. Germline CDR1 reads SQVTM; CDR2 reads ANQGSEA. Trimming removed 5 bases at V and 1 base at J, with 14 bases between. The CDR3 DNA reads as TGCAGCGTTTCCTCTCACGGAAGGAACACTGAAGCTTTCTTT. This encodes CSVSSHGRNTEAFF.

This clonotype came up many times. The V call is TRBV20-1, the J call TRBJ1-3; no firm D call. The V gene's germline CDR1 is DFQATT and CDR2 SNEGSKA (reference sequence). The CDR3 has 15 amino acids. Between the trimmed V and J ends, which lost 3 bases and 3 bases, there was a span of 15 bases. The chain's CDR3 is CSASTGGGGGNTIYF. CDR3 bases: TGCAGTGCTAGTACGGGCGGTGGTGGTGGAAACACCATATATTTT.

This clonotype was observed many times. The gene calls are TRBV29-1 and TRBJ2-5; TRBD2 matches 16 bases. Germline V lookup: CDR1 SQVTM, CDR2 ANQGSEA. CDR3 size: 16 residues. The V gene end was trimmed by 5 bases and the J gene end by 3 bases; junction bases not matched to a gene: 6. The CDR3 here is CSVRGLAGGRKETQYF. The CDR3 DNA follows: TGCAGCGTTAGGGGACTAGCGGGAGGGAGAAAAGAGACCCAGTACTTC.

There are many counts of this clonotype. V usage is TRBV19 and J usage is TRBJ2-1, with a weak D call TRBD2 (6 bases). Germline assignment: CDR1 LNHDA and CDR2 SQIVND (reference sequence). Trimming pared 0 bases from V and 9 bases from J, leaving 15 bases between. The CDR3 is made up of 15 amino acids. The CDR3 region has the DNA TGTGCCAGTAGTATAGACGGGAGTGGGCTCGTTGAGCAGTTCTTC. Translating it yields CASSIDGSGLVEQFF. The entire variable domain, with the rest obtained from reference TRBV19 and TRBJ2-1, is as follows: DGGITQSPKYLFRKEGQNVTLSCEQNLNHDAMYWYRQDPGQGLRLIYYSQIVNDFQKGDIAEGYSVSREKKESFPLTVTSAQKNPTAFYLCASSIDGSGLVEQFFGPGTRLTVL.

This clonotype has only a few counts. The chain uses TRBV27 and TRBJ1-1; TRBD1 might be the D (6 bases). The CDR3 sequence is 16 residues long. CDR1 is MNHEY and CDR2 is SMNVEV in the germline V gene (reference sequence). Trimming stripped 2 bases from V and 4 bases from J, with 17 bases between. In DNA form, the CDR3 reads TGTGCCAGCAGTTTACCCCACCCACACAGGGCCACTGAAGCTTTCTTT. This translates into CASSLPHPHRATEAFF.

This clonotype has more than one count but fewer than ten. This rearrangement joins TRBV29-1 to TRBJ2-3; TRBD2 matches at 9 bases. V lost 7 bases to trimming and J lost 4 bases; unmatched junction nucleotides: 9. CDR1 is SQVTM, CDR2 ANQGSEA, per germline. This CDR3 comprises 14 residues. In nucleotides, the CDR3 is TGCAGCGCAGAAACCGGACTAGCGCCAGATACGCAGTATTTT. Protein sequence: CSAETGLAPDTQYF.

Relative to its sample, this clonotype is medium-sized. The V call is TRBV29-1, the J call TRBJ1-2, with D unresolved. The CDR3 spans 13 residues. The germline V gene has CDR1 SQVTM and CDR2 ANQGSEA. V lost 3 bases, J lost 6 bases, and 14 bases lay in between. CDR3 region: CSVEAPELHGYTF. CDR3 DNA sequence: TGCAGCGTTGAGGCGCCTGAGTTACATGGCTACACCTTC.

In its sample, this clonotype was seen many times. The rearrangement uses TRBV5-1 and TRBJ2-2, with 8 positions matching TRBD1. V lost 4 bases, J lost 1 base, and 6 bases stayed unmatched. Germline CDR1 is SGHRS and CDR2 is YFSETQ. The CDR3 is 16 amino acids. The CDR3 spells CASSRPGTGNTGELFF. For the CDR3, the DNA is TGCGCCAGCAGCCGTCCCGGGACAGGGAACACCGGGGAGCTGTTTTTT.

In its sample, this clonotype was seen many times. The chain joins TRBV15 to TRBJ2-1; 15 bases agree with TRBD2. V gave up 4 bases and J gave up 8 bases; unmatched junction bases: 6. Per the germline V gene, CDR1 is LNHNV and CDR2 is YYDKDF (reference sequence). This CDR3 contains 16 residues. The CDR3 loop reads CATSTGTSGRFYEQFF. Here the CDR3 DNA reads TGTGCCACCAGCACCGGGACTAGCGGGAGGTTTTATGAGCAGTTCTTC.

This clonotype appeared many times. The chain carries TRBV28 and TRBJ2-2, with 8 bases fitting TRBD1. With 4 bases clipped from V and 3 bases from J, the junction kept 1 base outside the gene matches. The CDR3 totals 14 residues. Per germline, CDR1 MDHEN and CDR2 SYDVKM. Here the CDR3 reads CASSSTGDTGELFF. The CDR3 DNA sequence: TGTGCCAGCAGTTCGACAGGGGACACCGGGGAGCTGTTTTTT. Full variable domain (remainder filled in from reference TRBV28 and TRBJ2-2): DVKVTQSSRYLVKRTGEKVFLECVQDMDHENMFWYRQDPGLGLRLIYFSYDVKMKEKGDIPEGYSVSREKKERFSLILESASTNQTSMYLCASSSTGDTGELFFGEGSRLTVL.

This clonotype was counted many times. The chain combines TRBV27 with TRBJ2-5, with D unclear. Germline lookup yields CDR1 MNHEY and CDR2 SMNVEV (reference sequence). V gave up 10 bases and J gave up 7 bases, with 16 bases separating them. This CDR3 region has 12 residues. The CDR3 sequence is CATQSSWGTQYF. The CDR3 DNA reads as TGTGCCACCCAATCCTCCTGGGGGACCCAGTACTTC.

This clonotype occurred many times. CDR3 sequence: CATSDSGTSGGRKYF. CDR3 in DNA: TGTGCCACCAGTGACTCCGGGACTAGCGGGGGCCGGAAGTACTTC. The J gene is TRBJ2-7, the V gene TRBV24-1, with TRBD2 identical over 14 bases. The V gene's germline CDR1 is KGHDR and CDR2 SFDVKD. This CDR3 is built from 15 residues. J was trimmed by 11 bases and V by 4 bases; bases with no gene match: 9.

This clonotype was detected only a few times. The CDR3 spells CASSGNLAAAKNNEQFF. DNA of the CDR3: TGCGCCAGCAGCGGAAACCTAGCGGCTGCCAAAAACAATGAGCAGTTCTTC. The chain has TRBV5-1 and TRBJ2-1; TRBD2 matches at 7 bases. The CDR3 is 17 residues long. CDR1 and CDR2 from the germline V gene are SGHRS and YFSETQ. J lost 5 bases, V lost 4 bases, and 15 bases had no gene match.

This clonotype has only a few counts. This chain connects TRBV4-2 to TRBJ2-3; a possible D gene is TRBD2 (6 bases). This CDR3 contains 14 residues. V was trimmed by 0 bases and J by 6 bases, leaving 10 bases between them. From germline, CDR1 is LGHNA and CDR2 YNFKEQ. The CDR3 sequence is CASSQDRGVDTQYF. CDR3 nucleotide sequence: TGTGCCAGCAGCCAAGATCGCGGGGTCGATACGCAGTATTTT.

This clonotype was observed a handful of times. The chain joins TRBV11-2 to TRBJ2-7; D is unresolved. CDR3 length equals 12 residues. Germline CDR1 is SGHAT and CDR2 is FQNNGV. Trimming took off 0 bases at V and 9 bases at J, with 9 bases between the two ends. DNA of the CDR3: TGTGCCAGCAGCTTAGATCTAAGGATGCAGTACTTC. Translated, it gives CASSLDLRMQYF.

For the CDR3, the DNA is TGTGCCAGCAGCGGAAGGGGACGAGAATTGGGTAATTTCTTC. Its protein product is CASSGRGRELGNFF. This chain connects TRBV3-1 to TRBJ2-1; the D call may be TRBD1 or TRBD2 (5 bases each). Looked up from germline, CDR1 is LGHDT and CDR2 is YNNKEL (reference sequence). Trimming removed 5 bases from V and 16 bases from J, with 24 bases in between. The CDR3 is made up of 14 amino acids.

This clonotype was picked up many times. The rearrangement uses TRBV7-6 and TRBJ2-5; the D is unclear. The V end lost 1 base, the J end lost 3 bases, and 18 bases lay between the germline ends. CDR3 length equals 17 residues. The germline gives CDR1 SGHVS, CDR2 FNYEAQ. CDR3 loop: CASSLGTTTTPEETQYF. In nucleotides, the CDR3 is TGTGCCAGCAGCTTAGGGACGACCACAACGCCAGAAGAGACCCAGTACTTC.